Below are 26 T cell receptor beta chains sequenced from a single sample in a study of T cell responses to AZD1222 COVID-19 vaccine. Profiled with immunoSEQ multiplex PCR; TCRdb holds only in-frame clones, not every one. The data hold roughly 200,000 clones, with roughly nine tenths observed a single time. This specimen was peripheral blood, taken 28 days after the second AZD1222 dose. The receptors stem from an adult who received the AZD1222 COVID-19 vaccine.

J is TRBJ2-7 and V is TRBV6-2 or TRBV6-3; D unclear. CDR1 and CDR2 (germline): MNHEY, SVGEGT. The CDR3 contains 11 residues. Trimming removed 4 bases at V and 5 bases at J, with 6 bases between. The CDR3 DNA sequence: TGTGCCAGCAGTTTTATCGACGAGCAGTACTTC. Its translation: CASSFIDEQYF.

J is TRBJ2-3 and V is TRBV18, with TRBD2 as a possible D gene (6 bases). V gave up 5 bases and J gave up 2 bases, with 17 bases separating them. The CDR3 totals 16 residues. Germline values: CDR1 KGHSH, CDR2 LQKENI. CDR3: CASSALLASYTDTQYF. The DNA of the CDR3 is TGTGCCAGCTCAGCACTTCTAGCGTCCTACACAGATACGCAGTATTTT.

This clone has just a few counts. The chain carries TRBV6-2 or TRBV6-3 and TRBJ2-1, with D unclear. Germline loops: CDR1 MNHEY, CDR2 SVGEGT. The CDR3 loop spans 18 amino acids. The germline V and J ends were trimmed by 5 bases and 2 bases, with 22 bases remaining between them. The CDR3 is CASSHFHPTAVPYNEQFF. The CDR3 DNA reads TGTGCCAGCAGTCACTTTCACCCCACTGCGGTCCCCTACAATGAGCAGTTCTTC.

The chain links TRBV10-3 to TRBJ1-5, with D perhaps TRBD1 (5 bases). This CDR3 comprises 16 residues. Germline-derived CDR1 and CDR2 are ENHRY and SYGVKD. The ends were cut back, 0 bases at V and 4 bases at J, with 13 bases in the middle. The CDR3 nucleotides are TGTGCCATCAGTGAGTCTGATAGGGCAGGGAATCAGCCCCAGCATTTT. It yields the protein CAISESDRAGNQPQHF.

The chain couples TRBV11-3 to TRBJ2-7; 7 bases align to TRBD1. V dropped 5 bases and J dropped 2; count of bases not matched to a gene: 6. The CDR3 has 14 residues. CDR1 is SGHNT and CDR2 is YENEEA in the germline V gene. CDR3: CASSARDSTYEQYF. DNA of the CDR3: TGTGCCAGCAGCGCCCGGGACAGCACCTACGAGCAGTACTTC.

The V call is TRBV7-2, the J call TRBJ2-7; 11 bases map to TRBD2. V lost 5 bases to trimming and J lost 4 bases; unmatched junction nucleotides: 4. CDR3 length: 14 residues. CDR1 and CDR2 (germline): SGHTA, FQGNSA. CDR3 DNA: TGTGCCAGCAGCCGTAGCGGGAGGGGTTACGAGCAGTACTTC. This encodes CASSRSGRGYEQYF.

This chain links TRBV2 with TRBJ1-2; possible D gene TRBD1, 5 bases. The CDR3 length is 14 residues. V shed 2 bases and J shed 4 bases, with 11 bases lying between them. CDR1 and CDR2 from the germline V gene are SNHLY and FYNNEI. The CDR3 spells CASSEITGGYGYTF. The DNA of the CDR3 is TGTGCCAGCAGTGAAATCACAGGTGGCTATGGCTACACCTTC.

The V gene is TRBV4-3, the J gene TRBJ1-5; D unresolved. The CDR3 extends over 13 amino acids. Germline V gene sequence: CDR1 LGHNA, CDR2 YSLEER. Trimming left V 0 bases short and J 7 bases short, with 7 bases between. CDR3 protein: CASSQEPLQPQHF. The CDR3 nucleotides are TGCGCCAGCAGCCAAGAACCTCTACAGCCCCAGCATTTT.

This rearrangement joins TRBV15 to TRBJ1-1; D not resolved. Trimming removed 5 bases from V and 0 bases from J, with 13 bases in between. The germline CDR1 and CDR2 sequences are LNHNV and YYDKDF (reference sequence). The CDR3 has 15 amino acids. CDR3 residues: CATSRSRGMNTEAFF. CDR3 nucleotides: TGTGCCACCAGCCGGTCCCGGGGAATGAACACTGAAGCTTTCTTT. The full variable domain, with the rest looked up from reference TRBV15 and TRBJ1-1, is DAMVIQNPRYQVTQFGKPVTLSCSQTLNHNVMYWYQQKSSQAPKLLFHYYDKDFNNEADTPDNFQSRRPNTSFCFLDIRSPGLGDTAMYLCATSRSRGMNTEAFFGQGTRLTVV.

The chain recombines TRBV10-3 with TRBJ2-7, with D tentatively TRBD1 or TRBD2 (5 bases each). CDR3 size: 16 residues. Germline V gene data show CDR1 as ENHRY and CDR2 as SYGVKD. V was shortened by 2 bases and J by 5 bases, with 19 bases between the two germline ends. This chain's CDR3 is CAISEPPFGGADEQYF. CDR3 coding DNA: TGTGCCATCAGTGAGCCTCCCTTTGGGGGTGCCGACGAGCAGTACTTC.

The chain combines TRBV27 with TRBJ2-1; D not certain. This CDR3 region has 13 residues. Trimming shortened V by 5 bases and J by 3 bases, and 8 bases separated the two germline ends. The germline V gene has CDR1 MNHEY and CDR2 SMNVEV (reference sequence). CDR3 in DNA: TGTGCCAGCAGTAAAGCCAACTACAATGAGCAGTTCTTC. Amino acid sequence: CASSKANYNEQFF.

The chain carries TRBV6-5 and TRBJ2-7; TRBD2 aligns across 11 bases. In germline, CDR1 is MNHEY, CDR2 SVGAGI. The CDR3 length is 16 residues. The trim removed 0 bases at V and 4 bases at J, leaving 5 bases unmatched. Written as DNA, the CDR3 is TGTGCCAGCAGTTACTCGATCCTAGCGGGAGGATACGAGCAGTACTTC. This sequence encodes CASSYSILAGGYEQYF.

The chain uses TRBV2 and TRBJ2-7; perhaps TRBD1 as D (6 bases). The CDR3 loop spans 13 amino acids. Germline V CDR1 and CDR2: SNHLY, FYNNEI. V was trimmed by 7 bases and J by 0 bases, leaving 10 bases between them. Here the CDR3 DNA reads TGTGCCAGCACGACAGGCATCTCCTACGAGCAGTACTTC. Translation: CASTTGISYEQYF.

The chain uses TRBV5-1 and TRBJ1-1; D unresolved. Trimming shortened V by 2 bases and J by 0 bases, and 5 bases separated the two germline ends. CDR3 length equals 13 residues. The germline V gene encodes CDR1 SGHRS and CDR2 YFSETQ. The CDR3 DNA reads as TGCGCCAGCAGCTTTAGTATGAACACTGAAGCTTTCTTT. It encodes CASSFSMNTEAFF.

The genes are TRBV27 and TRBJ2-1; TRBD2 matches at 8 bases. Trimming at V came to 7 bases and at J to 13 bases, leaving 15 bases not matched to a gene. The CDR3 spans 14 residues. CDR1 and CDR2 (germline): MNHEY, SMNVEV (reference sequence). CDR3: CASTPRLRSGVQFF. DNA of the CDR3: TGTGCCAGCACCCCGCGCCTCCGTAGCGGGGTTCAGTTCTTC.

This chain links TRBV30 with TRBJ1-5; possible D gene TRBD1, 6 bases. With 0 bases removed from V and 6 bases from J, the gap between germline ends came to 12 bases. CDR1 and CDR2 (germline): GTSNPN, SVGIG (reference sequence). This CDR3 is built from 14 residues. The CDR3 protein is CAWSVGGGGQPQHF. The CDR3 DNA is TGTGCCTGGAGTGTCGGGGGAGGGGGTCAGCCCCAGCATTTT.

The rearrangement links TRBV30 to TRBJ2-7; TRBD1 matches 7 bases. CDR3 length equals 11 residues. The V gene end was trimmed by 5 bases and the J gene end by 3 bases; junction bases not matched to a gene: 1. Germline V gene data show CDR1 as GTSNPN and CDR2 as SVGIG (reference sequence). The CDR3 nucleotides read TGTGCCTGGGGACAGGACTACGAGCAGTACTTC. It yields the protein CAWGQDYEQYF.

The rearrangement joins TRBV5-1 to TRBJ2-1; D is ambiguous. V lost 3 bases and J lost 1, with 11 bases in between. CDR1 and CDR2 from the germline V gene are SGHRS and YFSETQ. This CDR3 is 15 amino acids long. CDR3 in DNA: TGCGCCAGCAGCTATACAGATTCGTCCTACAATGAGCAGTTCTTC. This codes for CASSYTDSSYNEQFF. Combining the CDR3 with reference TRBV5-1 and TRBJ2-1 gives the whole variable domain KAGVTQTPRYLIKTRGQQVTLSCSPISGHRSVSWYQQTPGQGLQFLFEYFSETQRNKGNFPGRFSGRQFSNSRSEMNVSTLELGDSALYLCASSYTDSSYNEQFFGPGTRLTVL.

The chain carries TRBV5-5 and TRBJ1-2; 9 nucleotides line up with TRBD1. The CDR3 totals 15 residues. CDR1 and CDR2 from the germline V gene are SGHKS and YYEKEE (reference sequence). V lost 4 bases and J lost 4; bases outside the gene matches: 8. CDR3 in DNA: TGTGCCAGCAGCCTAGGGACAGGGCTAGCCTATGGCTACACCTTC. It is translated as CASSLGTGLAYGYTF.

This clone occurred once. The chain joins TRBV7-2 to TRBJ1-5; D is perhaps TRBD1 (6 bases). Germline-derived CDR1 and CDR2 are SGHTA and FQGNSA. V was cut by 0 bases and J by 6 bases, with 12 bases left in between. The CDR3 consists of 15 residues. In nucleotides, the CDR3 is TGTGCCAGCAGCTTAGCCCGGGGGGCTGGTCAGCCCCAGCATTTT. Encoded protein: CASSLARGAGQPQHF.

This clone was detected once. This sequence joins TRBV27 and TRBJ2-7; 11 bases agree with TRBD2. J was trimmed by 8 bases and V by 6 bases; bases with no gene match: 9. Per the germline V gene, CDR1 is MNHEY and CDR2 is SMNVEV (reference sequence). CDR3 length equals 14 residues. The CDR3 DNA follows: TGTGCCAGCAGCTTTAGCGGGAGGGCCGCCCAGCAGTACTTC. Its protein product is CASSFSGRAAQQYF.

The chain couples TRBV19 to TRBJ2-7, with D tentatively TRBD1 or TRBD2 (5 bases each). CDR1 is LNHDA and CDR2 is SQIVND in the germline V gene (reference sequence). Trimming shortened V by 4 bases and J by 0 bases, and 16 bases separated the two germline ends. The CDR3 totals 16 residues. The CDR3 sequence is CASSRSGAQTSYEQYF. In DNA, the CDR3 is TGTGCCAGTAGTAGATCCGGGGCACAGACCTCCTACGAGCAGTACTTC.

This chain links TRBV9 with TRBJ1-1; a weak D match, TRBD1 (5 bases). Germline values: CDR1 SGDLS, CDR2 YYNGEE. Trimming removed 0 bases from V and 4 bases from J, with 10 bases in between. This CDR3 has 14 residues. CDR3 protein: CASSVVTGGTEAFF. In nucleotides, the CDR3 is TGTGCCAGCAGCGTAGTTACCGGGGGCACTGAAGCTTTCTTT.

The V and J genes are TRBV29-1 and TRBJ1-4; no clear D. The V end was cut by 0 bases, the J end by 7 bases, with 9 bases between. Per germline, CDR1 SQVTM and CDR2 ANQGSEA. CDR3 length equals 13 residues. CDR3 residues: CSVEDGGTEKLFF. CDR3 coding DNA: TGCAGCGTTGAAGATGGCGGAACTGAAAAACTGTTTTTT.

The CDR3 protein is CASSLSAGTLSSSDQPQHF. In DNA form, the CDR3 reads TGTGCCAGCAGTTTATCGGCCGGGACATTAAGCAGTTCAGATCAGCCCCAGCATTTT. This rearrangement joins TRBV27 to TRBJ1-5, with D possibly TRBD1 on 6 matching bases. This CDR3 is 19 amino acids long. Germline CDR1 reads MNHEY; CDR2 reads SMNVEV (reference sequence). Trimming removed 0 bases from V and 5 bases from J, with 23 bases in between.

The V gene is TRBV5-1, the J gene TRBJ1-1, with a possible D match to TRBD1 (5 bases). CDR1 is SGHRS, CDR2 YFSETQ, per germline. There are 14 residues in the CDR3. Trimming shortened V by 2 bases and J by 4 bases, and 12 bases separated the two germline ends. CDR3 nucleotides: TGCGCCAGCAGCTTCCAGGGAGGAGGCACTGAAGCTTTCTTT. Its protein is CASSFQGGGTEAFF.